One T cell receptor beta chain is described in this entry. The CDR3 has 15 amino acids. CDR1 and CDR2 (germline): MGHRA, YSYEKL. The data belong to a study of T cells expressing NK-cell markers. TCRdb reanalyzed the 5' RACE reads, giving one entry per CDR3 protein sequence and no DNA. The table for this sample gives over 150,000 distinct CDR3 sequences. Source material: blood T cells: a sorted CD56 or NKG2C T cell subset, CD4+ or CD8+ T cells, or bulk PBMC T cells (not recorded which). This rearrangement joins TRBV4-1 to TRBJ2-7; checking the TCRdb D call of TRBD1 is not possible without DNA. This receptor was identified in a man aged 18-75 years in good health. This CDR3 is CASSQGRQGAYEQYF.